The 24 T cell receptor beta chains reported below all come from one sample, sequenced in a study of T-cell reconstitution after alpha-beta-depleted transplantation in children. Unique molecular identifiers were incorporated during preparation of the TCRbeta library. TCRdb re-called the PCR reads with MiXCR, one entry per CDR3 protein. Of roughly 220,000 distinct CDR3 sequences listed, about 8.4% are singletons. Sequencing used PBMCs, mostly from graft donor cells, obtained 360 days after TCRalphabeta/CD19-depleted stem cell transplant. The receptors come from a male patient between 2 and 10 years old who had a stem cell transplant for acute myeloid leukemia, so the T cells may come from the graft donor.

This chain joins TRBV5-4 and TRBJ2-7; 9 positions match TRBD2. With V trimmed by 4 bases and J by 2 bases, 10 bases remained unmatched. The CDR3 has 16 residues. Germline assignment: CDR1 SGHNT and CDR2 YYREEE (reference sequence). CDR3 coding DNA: TGTGCCAGCAGCCAAGCAACTAGCGGGCTGGCCTACGAGCAGTACTTC. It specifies CASSQATSGLAYEQYF.

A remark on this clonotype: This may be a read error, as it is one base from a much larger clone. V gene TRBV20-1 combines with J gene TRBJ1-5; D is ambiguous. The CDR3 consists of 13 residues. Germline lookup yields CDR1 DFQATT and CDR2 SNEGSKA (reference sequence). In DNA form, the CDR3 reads TGCAGTGGTAGAGATGCCAGCAATCAGCCCCAGCATTTT. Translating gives CSGRDASNQPQHF.

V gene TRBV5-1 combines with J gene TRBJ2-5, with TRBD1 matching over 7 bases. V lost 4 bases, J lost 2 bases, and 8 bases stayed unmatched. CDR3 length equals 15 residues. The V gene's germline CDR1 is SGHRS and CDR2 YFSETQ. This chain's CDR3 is CASSVYRGPQETQYF. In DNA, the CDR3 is TGCGCCAGCAGCGTTTACAGGGGTCCTCAAGAGACCCAGTACTTC.

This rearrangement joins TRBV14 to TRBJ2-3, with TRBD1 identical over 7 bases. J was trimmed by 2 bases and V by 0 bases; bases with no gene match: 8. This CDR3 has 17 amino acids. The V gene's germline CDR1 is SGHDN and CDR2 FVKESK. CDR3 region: CASSQDLGGLITDTQYF. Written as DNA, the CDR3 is TGTGCCAGCAGCCAAGATTTAGGGGGCCTCATCACAGATACGCAGTATTTT. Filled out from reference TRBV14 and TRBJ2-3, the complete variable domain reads EAGVTQFPSHSVIEKGQTVTLRCDPISGHDNLYWYRRVMGKEIKFLLHFVKESKQDESGMPNNRFLAERTGGTYSTLKVQPAELEDSGVYFCASSQDLGGLITDTQYFGPGTRLTVL.

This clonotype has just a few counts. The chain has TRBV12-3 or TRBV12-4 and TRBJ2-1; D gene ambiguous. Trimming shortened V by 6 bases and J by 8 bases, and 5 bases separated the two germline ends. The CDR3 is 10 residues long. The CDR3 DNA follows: TGTGCCAGCAGGGGTTATGAGCAGTTCTTC. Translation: CASRGYEQFF.

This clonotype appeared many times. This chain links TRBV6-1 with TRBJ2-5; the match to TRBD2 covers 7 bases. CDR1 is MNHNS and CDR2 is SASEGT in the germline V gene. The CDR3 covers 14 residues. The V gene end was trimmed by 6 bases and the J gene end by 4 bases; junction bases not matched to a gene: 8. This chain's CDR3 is CASRPRGRIETQYF. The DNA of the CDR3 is TGTGCCAGCAGACCGCGGGGGAGGATAGAGACCCAGTACTTC.

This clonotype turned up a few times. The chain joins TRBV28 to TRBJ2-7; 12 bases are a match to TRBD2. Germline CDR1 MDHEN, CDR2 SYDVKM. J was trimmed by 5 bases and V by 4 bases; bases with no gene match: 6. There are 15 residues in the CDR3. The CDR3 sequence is CASSSPSGRADEQYF. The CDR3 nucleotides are TGTGCCAGCAGTTCCCCTAGCGGGAGGGCCGACGAGCAGTACTTC.

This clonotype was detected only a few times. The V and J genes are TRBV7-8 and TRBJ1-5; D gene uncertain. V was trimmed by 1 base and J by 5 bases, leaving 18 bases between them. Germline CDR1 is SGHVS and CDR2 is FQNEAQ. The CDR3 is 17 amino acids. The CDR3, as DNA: TGTGCCAGCAGCTTAGTGAGCCGCTTACGCTCCTATCAGCCCCAGCATTTT. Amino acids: CASSLVSRLRSYQPQHF. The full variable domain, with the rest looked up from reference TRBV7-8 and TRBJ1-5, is GAGVSQSPRYKVAKRGQDVALRCDPISGHVSLFWYQQALGQGPEFLTYFQNEAQLDKSGLPSDRFFAERPEGSVSTLKIQRTQQEDSAVYLCASSLVSRLRSYQPQHFGDGTRLSIL.

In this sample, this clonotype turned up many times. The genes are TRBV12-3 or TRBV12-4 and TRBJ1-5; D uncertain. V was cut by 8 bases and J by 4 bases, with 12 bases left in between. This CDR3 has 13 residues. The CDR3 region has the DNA TGTGCCAGCGTGGAGGGTTTGAATCAGCCCCAGCATTTT. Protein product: CASVEGLNQPQHF.

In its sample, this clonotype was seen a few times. CDR3 region: CSAGGAKDTDTQYF. The CDR3 DNA is TGCAGTGCCGGGGGTGCAAAGGACACAGATACGCAGTATTTT. The V and J genes are TRBV20-1 and TRBJ2-3; TRBD2 is a possible D gene (6 bases). The V end lost 6 bases, the J end lost 2 bases, and 15 bases lay between the germline ends. The CDR3 runs to 14 residues. CDR1 and CDR2 (germline): DFQATT, SNEGSKA (reference sequence).

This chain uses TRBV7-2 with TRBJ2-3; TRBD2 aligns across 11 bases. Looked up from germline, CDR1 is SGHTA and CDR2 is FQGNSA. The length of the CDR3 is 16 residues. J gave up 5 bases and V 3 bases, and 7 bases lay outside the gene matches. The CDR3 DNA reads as TGTGCCAGCAGCTTCTTAGCGGGAGGGTCGTTAGATACGCAGTATTTT. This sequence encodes CASSFLAGGSLDTQYF.

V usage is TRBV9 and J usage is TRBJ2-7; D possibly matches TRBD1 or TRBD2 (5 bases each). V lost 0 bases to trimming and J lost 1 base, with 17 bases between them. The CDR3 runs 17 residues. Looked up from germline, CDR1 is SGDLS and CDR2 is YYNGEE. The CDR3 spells CASSVGGSWDQSYEQYF. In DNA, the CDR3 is TGTGCCAGCAGCGTAGGGGGGAGTTGGGACCAATCCTACGAGCAGTACTTC.

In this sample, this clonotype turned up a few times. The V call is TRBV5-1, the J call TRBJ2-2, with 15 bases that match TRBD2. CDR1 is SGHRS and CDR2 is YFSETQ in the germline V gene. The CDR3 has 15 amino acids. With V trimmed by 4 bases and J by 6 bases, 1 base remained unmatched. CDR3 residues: CASSGTSGRSGELFF. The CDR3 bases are TGCGCCAGCAGCGGGACTAGCGGGAGGTCCGGGGAGCTGTTTTTT.

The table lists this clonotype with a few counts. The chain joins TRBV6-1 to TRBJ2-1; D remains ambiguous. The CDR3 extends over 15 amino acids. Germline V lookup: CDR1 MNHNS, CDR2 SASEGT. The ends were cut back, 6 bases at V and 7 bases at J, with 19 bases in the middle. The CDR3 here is CASSPPGAHGNEQFF. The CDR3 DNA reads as TGTGCCAGCAGCCCCCCGGGTGCACACGGAAATGAGCAGTTCTTC.

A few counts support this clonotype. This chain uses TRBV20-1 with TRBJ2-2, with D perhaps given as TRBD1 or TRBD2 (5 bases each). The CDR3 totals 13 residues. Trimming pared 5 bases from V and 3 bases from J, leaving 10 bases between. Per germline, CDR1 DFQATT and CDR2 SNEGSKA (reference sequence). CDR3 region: CSASGPYTGELFF. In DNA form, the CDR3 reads TGCAGTGCTTCGGGACCCTACACCGGGGAGCTGTTTTTT.

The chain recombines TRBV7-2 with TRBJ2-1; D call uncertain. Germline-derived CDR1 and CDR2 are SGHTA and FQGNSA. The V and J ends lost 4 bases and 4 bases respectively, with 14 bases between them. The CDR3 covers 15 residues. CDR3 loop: CASSSGHVEYNEQFF. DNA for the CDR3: TGTGCCAGCAGCTCCGGGCACGTTGAGTACAATGAGCAGTTCTTC.

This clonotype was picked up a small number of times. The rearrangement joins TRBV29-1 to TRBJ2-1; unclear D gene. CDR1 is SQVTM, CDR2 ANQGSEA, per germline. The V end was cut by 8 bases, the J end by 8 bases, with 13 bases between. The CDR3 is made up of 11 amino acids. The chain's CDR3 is CSSGRGYEQFF. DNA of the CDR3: TGCAGCTCCGGACGCGGATATGAGCAGTTCTTC.

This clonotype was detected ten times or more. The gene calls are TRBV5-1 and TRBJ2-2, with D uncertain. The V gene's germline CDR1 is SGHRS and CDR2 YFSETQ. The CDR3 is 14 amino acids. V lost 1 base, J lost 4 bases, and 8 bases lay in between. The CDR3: CASSLQITTGELFF. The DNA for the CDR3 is TGCGCCAGCAGCTTGCAGATAACCACCGGGGAGCTGTTTTTT.

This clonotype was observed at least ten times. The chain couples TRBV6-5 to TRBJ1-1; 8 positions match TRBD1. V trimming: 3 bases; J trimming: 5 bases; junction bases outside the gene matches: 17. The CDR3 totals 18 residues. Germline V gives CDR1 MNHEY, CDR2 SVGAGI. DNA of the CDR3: TGTGCCAGCAGTTATGGGGACAGGCGGGGGGTTGGAGGGACTGAAGCTTTCTTT. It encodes CASSYGDRRGVGGTEAFF.

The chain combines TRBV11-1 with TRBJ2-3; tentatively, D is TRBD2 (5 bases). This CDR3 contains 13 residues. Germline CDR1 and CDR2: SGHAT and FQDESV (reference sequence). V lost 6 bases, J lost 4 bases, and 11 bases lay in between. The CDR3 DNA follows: TGTGCCAGCAGAAGCGGAGCTCCAGATACGCAGTATTTT. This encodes CASRSGAPDTQYF.

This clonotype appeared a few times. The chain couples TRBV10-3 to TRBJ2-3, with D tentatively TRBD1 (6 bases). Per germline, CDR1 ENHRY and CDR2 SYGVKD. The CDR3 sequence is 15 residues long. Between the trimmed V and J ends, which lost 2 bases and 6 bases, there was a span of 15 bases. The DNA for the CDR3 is TGTGCCATCAGTGAGACAGGGCGAATTTTGGATACGCAGTATTTT. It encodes CAISETGRILDTQYF.

CDR3 amino acids: CASSKGLDVRYNEQFF. The CDR3 bases are TGTGCCAGCAGCAAGGGACTTGACGTAAGATACAATGAGCAGTTCTTC. J is TRBJ2-1 and V is TRBV13; D perhaps matches TRBD2 (6 bases). Trimming stripped 5 bases from V and 4 bases from J, with 18 bases between. The CDR3 runs to 16 residues. The germline CDR1 and CDR2 sequences are PRHDT and FYEKMQ (reference sequence).

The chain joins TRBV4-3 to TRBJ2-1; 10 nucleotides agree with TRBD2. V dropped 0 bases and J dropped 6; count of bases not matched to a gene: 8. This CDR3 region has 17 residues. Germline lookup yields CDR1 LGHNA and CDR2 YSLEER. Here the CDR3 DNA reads TGCGCCAGCAGCCAAGATTGGAGACTAGCGGGCCGCAATGAGCAGTTCTTC. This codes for CASSQDWRLAGRNEQFF.

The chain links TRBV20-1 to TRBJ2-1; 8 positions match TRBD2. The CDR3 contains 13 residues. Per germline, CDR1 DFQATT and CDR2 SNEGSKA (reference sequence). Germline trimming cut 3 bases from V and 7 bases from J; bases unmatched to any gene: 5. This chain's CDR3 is CSASGGAGNEQFF. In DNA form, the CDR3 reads TGCAGTGCTAGCGGGGGGGCTGGTAATGAGCAGTTCTTC.